A single T cell receptor beta chain is shown here with its context. The sample belongs to a study of shared clonotypes between healthy human individuals. The CDR3 runs 16 residues. The germline gives CDR1 SGHRS, CDR2 YFSETQ. J gave up 2 bases and V 0 bases, and 5 bases lay outside the gene matches. Assay used: immunoSEQ multiplex PCR; TCRdb lists only in-frame clones, some missing. Of hundreds of thousands of clones in the sample, under 80% are singletons; the top ten hold under 2%. The V call is TRBV5-1, the J call TRBJ2-1, with 7 bases that match TRBD1. Sequencing was done on a sample of memory CD4+ T cells sorted from blood. The subset here: CD45RA-negative fraction. This clonotype originated in a woman aged 25 to 45 in good health. The CDR3 region has the DNA TGCGCCAGCAGCTTGGAAATGACAGGGCCCTACAATGAGCAGTTCTTC. This translates into CASSLEMTGPYNEQFF.